This T cell receptor beta chain appears in the sequencing data of a study of response to subunit inactivated influenza vaccine. Study conclusions and caveats: Authors suggested each seasonal flu vaccination may recruit only limited numbers of new T cells.

TCRdb redid the calling of the RT-PCR reads with MiXCR, one entry per CDR3 protein. The repertoire has over 800,000 distinct CDR3 sequences, around 20% of them found once; the top ten carry around 9.6%. With regard to this clonotype: Its matching antigen is unknown.

The CDR3 runs to 16 residues. J lost 5 bases, V lost 0 bases, and 5 bases had no gene match. CDR1 and CDR2 (germline): MNHEY, SVGEGT. The sequence was obtained from a man aged 50 to 60 who received an inactivated influenza vaccine. The source material was PBMCs from blood, sampled approximately 5 days after vaccination. The chain uses TRBV6-2 or TRBV6-3 and TRBJ2-5; TRBD2 matches at 11 bases. CDR3: CASSYSSGRGEETQYF. The CDR3 DNA follows: TGTGCCAGCAGTTACTCTAGCGGGAGGGGAGAGGAGACCCAGTACTTC.